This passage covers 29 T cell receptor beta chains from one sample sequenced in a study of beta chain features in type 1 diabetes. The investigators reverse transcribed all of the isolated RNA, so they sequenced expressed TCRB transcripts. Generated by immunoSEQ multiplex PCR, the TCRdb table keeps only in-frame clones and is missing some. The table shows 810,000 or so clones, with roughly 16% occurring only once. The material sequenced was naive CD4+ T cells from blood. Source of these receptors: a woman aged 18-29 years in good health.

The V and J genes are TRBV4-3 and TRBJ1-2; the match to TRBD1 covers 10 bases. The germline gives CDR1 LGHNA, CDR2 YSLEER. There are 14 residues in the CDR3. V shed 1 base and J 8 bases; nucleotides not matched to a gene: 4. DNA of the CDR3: TGCGCCAGCAGCCAAGGGGACAGGGGATGGGGCTACACCTTC. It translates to CASSQGDRGWGYTF.

This chain's CDR3 is CASSLAGTDDEKLFF. DNA for the CDR3: TGTGCCAGCAGCTTGGCCGGGACGGATGATGAAAAACTGTTTTTT. The chain couples TRBV5-6 to TRBJ1-4; D perhaps matches TRBD1 (5 bases). The germline V gene has CDR1 SGHDT and CDR2 YYEEEE. The V end was cut by 0 bases, the J end by 6 bases, with 12 bases between. The CDR3 extends over 15 amino acids.

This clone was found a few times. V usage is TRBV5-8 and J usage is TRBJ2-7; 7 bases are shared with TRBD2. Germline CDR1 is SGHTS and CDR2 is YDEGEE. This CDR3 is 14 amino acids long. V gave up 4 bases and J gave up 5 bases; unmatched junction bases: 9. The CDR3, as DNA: TGTGCCAGCAGCCTCCTGCTAGCGGCCAACGAGCAGTACTTC. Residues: CASSLLLAANEQYF.

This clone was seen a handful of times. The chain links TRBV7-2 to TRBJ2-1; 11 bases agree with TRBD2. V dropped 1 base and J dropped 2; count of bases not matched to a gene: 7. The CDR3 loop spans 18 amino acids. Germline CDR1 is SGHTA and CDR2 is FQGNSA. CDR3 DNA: TGTGCCAGCAGCTTAGTGGTTAGCGGGAGGGGAGCCTACAATGAGCAGTTCTTC. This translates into CASSLVVSGRGAYNEQFF.

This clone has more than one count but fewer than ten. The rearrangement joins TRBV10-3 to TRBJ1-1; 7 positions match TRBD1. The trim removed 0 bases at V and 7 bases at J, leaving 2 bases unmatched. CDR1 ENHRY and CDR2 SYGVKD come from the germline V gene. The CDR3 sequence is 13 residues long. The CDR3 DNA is TGTGCCATCAGTGAGTCGGGGACAGTTGAAGCTTTCTTT. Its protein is CAISESGTVEAFF.

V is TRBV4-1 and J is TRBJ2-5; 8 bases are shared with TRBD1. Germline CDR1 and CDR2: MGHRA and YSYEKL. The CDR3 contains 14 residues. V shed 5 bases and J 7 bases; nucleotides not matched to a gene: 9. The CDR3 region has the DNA TGCGCCAGCAGCGCGGGACAGGAGTACGGGACCCAGTACTTC. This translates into CASSAGQEYGTQYF.

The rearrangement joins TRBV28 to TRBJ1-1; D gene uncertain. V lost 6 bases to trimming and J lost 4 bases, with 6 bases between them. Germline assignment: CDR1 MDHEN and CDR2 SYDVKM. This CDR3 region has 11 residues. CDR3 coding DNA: TGTGCCAGCAGCCCGGGCACTGAAGCTTTCTTT. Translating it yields CASSPGTEAFF.

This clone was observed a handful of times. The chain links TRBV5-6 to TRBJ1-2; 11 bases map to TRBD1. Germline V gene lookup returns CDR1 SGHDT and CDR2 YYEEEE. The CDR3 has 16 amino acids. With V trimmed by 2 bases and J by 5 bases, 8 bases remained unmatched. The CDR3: CASSFRGTGGGYGYTF. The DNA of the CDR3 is TGTGCCAGCAGCTTTAGAGGGACAGGGGGTGGTTATGGCTACACCTTC.

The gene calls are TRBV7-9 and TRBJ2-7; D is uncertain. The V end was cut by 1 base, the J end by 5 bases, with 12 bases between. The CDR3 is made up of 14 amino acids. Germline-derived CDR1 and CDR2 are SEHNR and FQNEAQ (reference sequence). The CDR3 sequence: CASSLGRDSHEQYF. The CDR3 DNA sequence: TGTGCCAGCAGCTTAGGTAGGGATAGCCACGAGCAGTACTTC.

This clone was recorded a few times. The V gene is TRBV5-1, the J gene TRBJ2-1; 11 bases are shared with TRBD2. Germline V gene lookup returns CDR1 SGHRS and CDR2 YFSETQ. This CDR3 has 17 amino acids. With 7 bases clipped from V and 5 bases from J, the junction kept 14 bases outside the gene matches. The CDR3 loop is CASWALAGAQVNNEQFF. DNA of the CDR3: TGCGCCAGCTGGGCACTAGCGGGAGCCCAAGTAAACAATGAGCAGTTCTTC.

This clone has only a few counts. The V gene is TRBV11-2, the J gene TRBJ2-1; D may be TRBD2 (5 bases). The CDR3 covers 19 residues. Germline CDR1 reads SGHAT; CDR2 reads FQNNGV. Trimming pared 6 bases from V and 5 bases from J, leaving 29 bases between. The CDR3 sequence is CASRPGLGRTVGYHNEQFF. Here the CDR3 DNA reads TGTGCCAGCAGGCCTGGACTCGGTAGGACTGTGGGGTACCACAATGAGCAGTTCTTC.

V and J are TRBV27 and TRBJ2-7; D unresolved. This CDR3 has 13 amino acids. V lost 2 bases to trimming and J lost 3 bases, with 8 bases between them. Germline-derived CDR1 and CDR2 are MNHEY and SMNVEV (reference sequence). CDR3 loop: CASSLGRIYEQYF. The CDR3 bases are TGTGCCAGCAGTTTAGGACGGATCTACGAGCAGTACTTC.

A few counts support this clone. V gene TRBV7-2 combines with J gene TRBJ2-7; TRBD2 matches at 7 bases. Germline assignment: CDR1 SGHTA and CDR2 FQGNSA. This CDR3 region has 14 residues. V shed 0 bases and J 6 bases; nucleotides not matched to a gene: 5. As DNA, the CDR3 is TGTGCCAGCAGCTTAGCGGCGGGAGCGGGCGAGCAGTACTTC. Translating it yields CASSLAAGAGEQYF. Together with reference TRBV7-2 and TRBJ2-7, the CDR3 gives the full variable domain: GAGVSQSPSNKVTEKGKDVELRCDPISGHTALYWYRQSLGQGLEFLIYFQGNSAPDKSGLPSDRFSAERTGGSVSTLTIQRTQQEDSAVYLCASSLAAGAGEQYFGPGTRLTVT.

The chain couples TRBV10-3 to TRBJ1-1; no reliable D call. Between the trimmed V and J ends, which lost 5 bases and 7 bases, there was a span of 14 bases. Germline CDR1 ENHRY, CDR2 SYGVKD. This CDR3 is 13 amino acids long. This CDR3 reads CAISWAPDGEAFF. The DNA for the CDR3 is TGTGCCATCAGTTGGGCCCCGGACGGTGAAGCTTTCTTT.

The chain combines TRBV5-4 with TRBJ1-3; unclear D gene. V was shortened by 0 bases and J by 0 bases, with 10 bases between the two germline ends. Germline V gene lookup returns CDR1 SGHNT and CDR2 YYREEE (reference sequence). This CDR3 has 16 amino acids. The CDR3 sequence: CASSLGRERSGNTIYF. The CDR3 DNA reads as TGTGCCAGCAGCTTGGGGAGGGAGCGCTCTGGAAACACCATATATTTT.

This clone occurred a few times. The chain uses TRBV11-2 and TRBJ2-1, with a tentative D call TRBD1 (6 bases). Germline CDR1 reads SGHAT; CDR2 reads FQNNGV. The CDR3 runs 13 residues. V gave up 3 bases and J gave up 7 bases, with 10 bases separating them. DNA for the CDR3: TGTGCCAGCAGCTTGGACAGAAGAAATGAGCAGTTCTTC. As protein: CASSLDRRNEQFF. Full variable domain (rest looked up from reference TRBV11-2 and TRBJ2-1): EAGVAQSPRYKIIEKRQSVAFWCNPISGHATLYWYQQILGQGPKLLIQFQNNGVVDDSQLPKDRFSAERLKGVDSTLKIQPAKLEDSAVYLCASSLDRRNEQFFGPGTRLTVL.

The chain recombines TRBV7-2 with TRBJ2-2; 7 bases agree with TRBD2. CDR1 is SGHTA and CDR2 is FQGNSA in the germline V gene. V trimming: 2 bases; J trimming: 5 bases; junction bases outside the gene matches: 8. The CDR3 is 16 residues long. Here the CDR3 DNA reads TGTGCCAGCAGCTTATCGGGCGGGAGCCGGACCGGGGAGCTGTTTTTT. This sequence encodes CASSLSGGSRTGELFF. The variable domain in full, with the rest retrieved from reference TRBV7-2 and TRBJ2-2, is GAGVSQSPSNKVTEKGKDVELRCDPISGHTALYWYRQSLGQGLEFLIYFQGNSAPDKSGLPSDRFSAERTGGSVSTLTIQRTQQEDSAVYLCASSLSGGSRTGELFFGEGSRLTVL.

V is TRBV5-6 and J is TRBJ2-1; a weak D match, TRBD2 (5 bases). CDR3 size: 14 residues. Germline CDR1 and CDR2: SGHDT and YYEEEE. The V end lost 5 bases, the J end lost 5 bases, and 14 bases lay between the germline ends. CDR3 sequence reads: CASSYVSVDNEQFF. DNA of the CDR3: TGTGCCAGCAGTTATGTTAGCGTAGACAATGAGCAGTTCTTC.

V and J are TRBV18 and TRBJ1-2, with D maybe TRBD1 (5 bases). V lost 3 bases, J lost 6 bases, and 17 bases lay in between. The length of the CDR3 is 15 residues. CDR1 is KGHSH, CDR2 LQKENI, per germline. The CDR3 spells CASSPTSGGTHGYTF. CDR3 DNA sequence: TGTGCCAGCTCACCGACATCTGGGGGGACTCATGGCTACACCTTC.

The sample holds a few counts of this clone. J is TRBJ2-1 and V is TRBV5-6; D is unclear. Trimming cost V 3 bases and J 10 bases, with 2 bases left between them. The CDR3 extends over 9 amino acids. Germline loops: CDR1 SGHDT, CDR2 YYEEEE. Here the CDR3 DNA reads TGTGCCAGCAGCTCAGAGCAGTTCTTC. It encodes CASSSEQFF.

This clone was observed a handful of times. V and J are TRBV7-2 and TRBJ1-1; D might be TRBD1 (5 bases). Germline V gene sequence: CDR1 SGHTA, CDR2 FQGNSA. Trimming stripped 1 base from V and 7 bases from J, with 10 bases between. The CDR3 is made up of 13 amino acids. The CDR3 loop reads CASSLDRQGEAFF. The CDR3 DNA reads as TGTGCCAGCAGCTTAGATCGCCAGGGTGAAGCTTTCTTT.

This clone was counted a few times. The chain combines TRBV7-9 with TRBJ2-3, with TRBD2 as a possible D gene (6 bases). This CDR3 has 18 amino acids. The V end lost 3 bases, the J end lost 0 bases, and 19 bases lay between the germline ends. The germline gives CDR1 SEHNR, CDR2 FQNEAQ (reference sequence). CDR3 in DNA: TGTGCCAGCAGCTTGCGGCAGCGGGCACATTCTAGCACAGATACGCAGTATTTT. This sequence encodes CASSLRQRAHSSTDTQYF.

The CDR3 region is CASTRVSGATEAFF. The CDR3 nucleotides are TGTGCCTCTACCCGGGTGTCCGGGGCGACTGAAGCTTTCTTT. The chain has TRBV27 and TRBJ1-1, with D possibly TRBD1 on 5 matching bases. V was clipped by 11 bases and J by 5 bases, with 21 bases between them. The CDR3 consists of 14 residues. Per germline, CDR1 MNHEY and CDR2 SMNVEV (reference sequence).

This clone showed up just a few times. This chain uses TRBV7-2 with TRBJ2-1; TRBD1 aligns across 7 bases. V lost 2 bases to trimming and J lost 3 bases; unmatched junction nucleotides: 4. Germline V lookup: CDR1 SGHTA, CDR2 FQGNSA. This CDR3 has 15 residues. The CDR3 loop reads CASSLQGTVYNEQFF. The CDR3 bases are TGTGCCAGCAGCTTACAGGGGACAGTCTACAATGAGCAGTTCTTC. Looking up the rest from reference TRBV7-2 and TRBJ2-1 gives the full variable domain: GAGVSQSPSNKVTEKGKDVELRCDPISGHTALYWYRQSLGQGLEFLIYFQGNSAPDKSGLPSDRFSAERTGGSVSTLTIQRTQQEDSAVYLCASSLQGTVYNEQFFGPGTRLTVL.

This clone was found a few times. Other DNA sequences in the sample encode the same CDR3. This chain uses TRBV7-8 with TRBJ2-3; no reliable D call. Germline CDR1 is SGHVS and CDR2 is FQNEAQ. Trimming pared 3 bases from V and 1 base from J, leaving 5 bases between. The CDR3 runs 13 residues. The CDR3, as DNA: TGTGCCAGCAGCTTCCCAGGCACAGATACGCAGTATTTT. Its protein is CASSFPGTDTQYF.

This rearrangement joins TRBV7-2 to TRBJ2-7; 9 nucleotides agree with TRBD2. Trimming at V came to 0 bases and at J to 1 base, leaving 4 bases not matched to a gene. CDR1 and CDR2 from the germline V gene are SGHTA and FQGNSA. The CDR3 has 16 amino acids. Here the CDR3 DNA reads TGTGCCAGCAGCTTAGCTATAGCGGGAGTGTCCTACGAGCAGTACTTC. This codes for CASSLAIAGVSYEQYF.

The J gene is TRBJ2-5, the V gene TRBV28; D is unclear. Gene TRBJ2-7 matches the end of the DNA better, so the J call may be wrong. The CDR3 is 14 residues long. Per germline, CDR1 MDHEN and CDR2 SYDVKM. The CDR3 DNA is TGTGCCAGCAGTTTAGAATCTGGGCGGTACGAGCAGTACTTC. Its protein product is CASSLESGRYEQYF.

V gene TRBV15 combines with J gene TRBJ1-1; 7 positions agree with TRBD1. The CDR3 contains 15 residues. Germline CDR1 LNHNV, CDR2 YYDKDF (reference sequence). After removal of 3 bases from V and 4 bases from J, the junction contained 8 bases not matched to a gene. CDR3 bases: TGTGCCACCAGCAGGCGACAGGGAAGAGGCACTGAAGCTTTCTTT. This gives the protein CATSRRQGRGTEAFF.

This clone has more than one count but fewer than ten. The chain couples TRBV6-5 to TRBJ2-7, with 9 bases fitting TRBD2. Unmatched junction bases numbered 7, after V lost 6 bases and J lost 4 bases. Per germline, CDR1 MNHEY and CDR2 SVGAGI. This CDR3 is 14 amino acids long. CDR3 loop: CASSRTSAQYEQYF. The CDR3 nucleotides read TGTGCCAGCAGCAGGACTAGCGCACAGTACGAGCAGTACTTC.